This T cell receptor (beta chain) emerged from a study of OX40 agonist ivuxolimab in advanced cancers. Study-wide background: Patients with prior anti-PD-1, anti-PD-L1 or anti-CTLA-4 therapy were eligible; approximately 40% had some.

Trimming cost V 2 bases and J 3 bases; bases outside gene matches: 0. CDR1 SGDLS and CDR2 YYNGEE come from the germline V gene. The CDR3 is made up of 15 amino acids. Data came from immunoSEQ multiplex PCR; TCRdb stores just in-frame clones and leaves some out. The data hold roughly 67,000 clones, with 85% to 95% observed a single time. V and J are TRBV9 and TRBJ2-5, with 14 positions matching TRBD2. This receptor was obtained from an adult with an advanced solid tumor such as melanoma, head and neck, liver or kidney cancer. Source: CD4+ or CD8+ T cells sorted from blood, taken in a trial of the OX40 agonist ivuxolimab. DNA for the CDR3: TGTGCCAGCAGCGTGACTAGCGGGAGGGAAGAGACCCAGTACTTC. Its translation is CASSVTSGREETQYF.